This T cell receptor beta chain originates from a study of shared clonotypes between healthy human individuals. Study conclusions and caveats: Non-shared clonotypes were found to have lower generation probabilities than the clonotypes that were shared by all four of the sorted-subset donors. Generally, estimated richness proved larger in naive subsets than it did in memory subsets.

On this clone itself: Its target is unknown.

TCRdb's table, derived via immunoSEQ multiplex PCR, lists solely in-frame clones and lacks some. This sample yields about 2.4 million clones, of which over 85% are seen a single time; roughly 0.39% belongs to the top ten. CDR3 length equals 13 residues. Trimming pared 0 bases from V and 3 bases from J, leaving 7 bases between. Germline assignment: CDR1 SGHDT and CDR2 YYEEEE. The rearrangement uses TRBV5-6 and TRBJ2-7; D is unclear. The TCR comes from a man aged 18 to 29 in good health. Some clones in this sample may be carry-over from other donors' samples. The material sequenced was naive CD4+ T cells from PBMCs. Subset denoted: CD45RA+ positively selected. For the CDR3, the DNA is TGTGCCAGCAGCTTGGTGGGGATCTACGAGCAGTACTTC. Its translation is CASSLVGIYEQYF.